This TCR beta chain originates from a study of cytomegalovirus exposure and HLA in healthy donors. PCR was performed using 60 Vbeta and 13 Jbeta primers. The protocol was immunoSEQ multiplex PCR, while the TCRdb copy is restricted to in-frame clones and leaves out a portion. The sample holds roughly 77,000 clones. Likely unrecorded immune exposures existed in these nominally healthy donors. V was pared by 5 bases and J by 0 bases, with 3 bases of the junction left unmatched. The CDR3 covers 14 residues. Per the germline V gene, CDR1 is MNHEY and CDR2 is SMNVEV (reference sequence). Study observations and caveats: For presence/absence analyses, sequencing depth was assumed to be roughly uniform across donors. Further analysis, carried out later, found HLA-associated TCR beta chains more clonally expanded than equally common other chains.

Regarding this clone: The target antigen is unknown.

The chain joins TRBV27 to TRBJ1-1, with 7 bases identical to TRBD1. What was sequenced was PBMCs. This clonotype originated in a female donor in good health and CMV-seropositive. The CDR3 sequence is CASSPGQVNTEAFF. In DNA form, the CDR3 reads TGTGCCAGCAGTCCCGGACAGGTGAACACTGAAGCTTTCTTT.